This note documents a single TCR beta chain sequence. No antigen is known for it. These data are taken from a study of CD8+CD57+ T cells in acquired aplastic anemia. Study information: Recorded DNA amounts for sorted CD4+ and CD8+ cells had an average of about 3 ug. Where healthy donors were concerned, CD4+ cells averaged about 11 million reads. General study results and limits: About 28 sequences, all CD8+ CDR3, were shared between patients and controls.

Genomic DNA, serving as template, underwent TCR beta VDJ and CDR3 profiling. Each CDR3 protein gets one entry after TCRdb re-called the reads with MiXCR. The sample records about 190,000 distinct CDR3 sequences, 50% to 55% being singletons. V lost 4 bases and J 2 bases, leaving 12 bases between the germline ends. CDR3 size: 14 residues. CDR1 and CDR2 (germline): SQVTM, ANQGSEA. The sample comprised sorted CD4+, CD8+, or CD8+CD57+ T cells (not recorded which) from PBMCs. This TCR derives from a human donor in good health, serving as a control. The chain combines TRBV29-1 with TRBJ1-5; D is uncertain. CDR3 sequence: CSVVAGNGNQPQHF. DNA for the CDR3: TGCAGCGTTGTCGCAGGCAATGGCAATCAGCCCCAGCATTTT.